Following are 20 T cell receptor beta chains from one sample sequenced in a study of GPR56 and killer-like receptors on CD4 memory cells. TCRdb re-called the reads; one entry per CDR3 protein, DNA not given. The sample totals roughly 2,000 distinct CDR3 sequences. Sorting by FACS used killer cell lectin-like receptor and GPR56 expression to define five CD4+ populations. The material sequenced was memory CD4+ T cells from blood. The source is a human donor in good health.

The chain has TRBV5-4 and TRBJ2-2; TCRdb lists TRBD2, though no DNA is available to test this call. CDR3 size: 14 residues. Germline CDR1 reads SGHNT; CDR2 reads YYREEE (reference sequence). The CDR3: CASSFGGDTGELFF. Using reference TRBV5-4 and TRBJ2-2 for the parts outside the CDR3, the full variable domain is ETGVTQSPTHLIKTRGQQVTLRCSSQSGHNTVSWYQQALGQGPQFIFQYYREEENGRGNFPPRFSGLQFPNYSSELNVNALELDDSALYLCASSFGGDTGELFFGEGSRLTVL.

This clonotype is labeled medium-sized based on frequency. J is TRBJ2-3 and V is TRBV24-1; the TCRdb D gene call, TRBD2, has no DNA to confirm it. Germline V gene data show CDR1 as KGHDR and CDR2 as SFDVKD. The CDR3 loop spans 14 amino acids. CDR3 in amino acids: CATSGRGDTDTQYF.

The chain links TRBV4-3 to TRBJ1-4. Per the germline V gene, CDR1 is LGHNA and CDR2 is YSLEER. This CDR3 is built from 14 residues. The CDR3: CASSQDRRVEKLFF.

By frequency, this clonotype is large. The chain uses TRBV6-1 and TRBJ2-2; TCRdb proposes TRBD1, but this gene call is untestable without DNA. From germline, CDR1 is MNHNS and CDR2 SASEGT. This CDR3 spans 15 amino acids. The chain's CDR3 is CASRGAGGVTGELFF.

According to its frequency, this clonotype is large. The chain links TRBV10-3 to TRBJ2-2. CDR3 length: 12 residues. Germline V lookup: CDR1 ENHRY, CDR2 SYGVKD. This chain's CDR3 is CAITPTEGELFF.

Its frequency marks this clonotype as medium-sized (0.01 to 0.1%). The rearrangement uses TRBV7-2 and TRBJ2-3; without DNA, the TCRdb call of TRBD2 cannot be checked. This CDR3 is built from 20 residues. Germline V gene data show CDR1 as SGHTA and CDR2 as FQGNSA. CDR3 residues: CASSLYSRAGGLKSTDTQYF.

This clonotype is deemed medium-sized by its frequency. The V and J genes are TRBV19 and TRBJ1-4; no DNA is available, so the TRBD1 call from TCRdb remains unchecked. This CDR3 spans 16 amino acids. Germline V gene lookup returns CDR1 LNHDA and CDR2 SQIVND (reference sequence). The CDR3 loop reads CASSSDRQGYREKLFF.

By frequency, this clonotype registers medium-sized. The chain combines TRBV19 with TRBJ1-4; TCRdb names TRBD1, which stays unverified in the absence of DNA. CDR1 LNHDA and CDR2 SQIVND come from the germline V gene (reference sequence). The length of the CDR3 is 18 residues. The CDR3 sequence: CASSIIRAGGRTNEKLFF.

This rearrangement joins TRBV2 to TRBJ2-7. Germline V gene data show CDR1 as SNHLY and CDR2 as FYNNEI. The CDR3 loop spans 13 amino acids. CDR3 amino acids: CASSQGDWNEQYF.

This chain uses TRBV20-1 with TRBJ2-7; lacking DNA, the TRBD2 call made by TCRdb goes unchecked. Looked up from germline, CDR1 is DFQATT and CDR2 is SNEGSKA (reference sequence). CDR3 size: 17 residues. The CDR3 region is CSASTSGGTSIPYEQYF.

The rearrangement joins TRBV6-2 or TRBV6-3 to TRBJ2-1; without DNA, the TCRdb call of TRBD2 cannot be checked. This CDR3 comprises 19 residues. The germline V gene has CDR1 MNHEY and CDR2 SVGEGT. The CDR3 here is CASSRPTSGGPPSYNEQFF.

The rearrangement uses TRBV25-1 and TRBJ2-7; TCRdb picks TRBD1, but there is no DNA to check that call. This CDR3 has 12 amino acids. Per the germline V gene, CDR1 is MGHDK and CDR2 is SYGVNS. CDR3 region: CATSGVNYEQYF.

Judged by frequency, this clonotype is large (0.1 to 1%). The chain employs TRBV10-3 and TRBJ1-1; TCRdb selects TRBD1, and the lack of DNA leaves this call unchecked. Germline CDR1 reads ENHRY; CDR2 reads SYGVKD. CDR3 length: 13 amino acids. The CDR3 reads CAISSGLNTEAFF.

The chain recombines TRBV10-3 with TRBJ2-1; the TRBD2 assignment by TCRdb is unverifiable without DNA. This CDR3 is 15 amino acids long. In germline, CDR1 is ENHRY, CDR2 SYGVKD. CDR3 region: CAISERGTRVNEQFF.

By frequency, this clonotype is large. The chain has TRBV27 and TRBJ1-5; no DNA is available, so the TRBD1 call from TCRdb remains unchecked. The CDR3 is 14 residues long. CDR1 and CDR2 from the germline V gene are MNHEY and SMNVEV (reference sequence). The chain's CDR3 is CASSQDRDNQPQHF.

The genes are TRBV12-3 or TRBV12-4 and TRBJ1-5; TCRdb returns TRBD1, unconfirmable since there is no DNA. The CDR3 contains 15 residues. This chain's CDR3 is CASSPGGRDDQPQHF.

Judged by frequency, this clonotype is medium-sized. The chain recombines TRBV11-2 with TRBJ1-4; TCRdb gives TRBD1 as the D gene, but with no DNA this cannot be confirmed. The germline gives CDR1 SGHAT, CDR2 FQNNGV. The CDR3 contains 15 residues. The CDR3 is CASSIDRHTNEKLFF.

According to its frequency, this clonotype is medium-sized (0.01 to 0.1%). The gene calls are TRBV12-3 or TRBV12-4 and TRBJ2-3; TCRdb picks TRBD1, but there is no DNA to check that call. The CDR3 is made up of 15 amino acids. The CDR3 is CASSWDGDRTDTQYF.

The chain links TRBV12-3 or TRBV12-4 to TRBJ2-7; TCRdb outputs TRBD1, but without DNA this stays unchecked. CDR3 length: 15 amino acids. The CDR3: CASSPAGTGAYEQYF.

V is TRBV25-1 and J is TRBJ1-4; TCRdb lists TRBD1, though no DNA is available to test this call. This CDR3 has 17 residues. Germline V gene data show CDR1 as MGHDK and CDR2 as SYGVNS. The CDR3 loop reads CASSEVRRQGRDEKLFF.